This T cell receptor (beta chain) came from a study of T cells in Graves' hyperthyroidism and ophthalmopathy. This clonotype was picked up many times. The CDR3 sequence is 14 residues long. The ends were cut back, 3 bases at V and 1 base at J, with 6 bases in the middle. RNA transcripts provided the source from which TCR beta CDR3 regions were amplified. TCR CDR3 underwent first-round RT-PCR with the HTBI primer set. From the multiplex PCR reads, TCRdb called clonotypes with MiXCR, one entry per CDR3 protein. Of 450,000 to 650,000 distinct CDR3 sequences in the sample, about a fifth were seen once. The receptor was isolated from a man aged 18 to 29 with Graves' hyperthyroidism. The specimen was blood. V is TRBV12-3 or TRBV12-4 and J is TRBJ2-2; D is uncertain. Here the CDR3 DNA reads TGTGCCAGCAGTTTTTCCAGGAACACCGGGGAGCTGTTTTTT. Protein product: CASSFSRNTGELFF.